This T cell receptor (beta chain) was profiled in a study of CD8 T cells in ankylosing spondylitis. Study-wide results and caveats: Clones tied to disease were said to be significantly enriched in matched ankylosing spondylitis synovial fluid. A CD8+ phenotype characterized the disease-linked clones, which were relatively rare in peripheral blood. There was a TCR beta motif, made of several highly homologous variants, that appeared characteristic of ankylosing spondylitis blood.

This clonotype turned up a few times. As yet, its antigen is unknown. MiXCR, applied by TCRdb to the 5' RACE reads, yields one record per CDR3 protein. The top ten hold less than 7.5% of the sample, which has under 300,000 distinct CDR3 sequences, about 11% seen once. CDR1 is SNHLY, CDR2 FYNNEI, per germline. V lost 3 bases and J lost 0, with 6 bases in between. The CDR3 covers 14 residues. The genes are TRBV2 and TRBJ2-4; D not certain. The sequencing input was blood, either unsorted or a sorted T cell fraction (not recorded which). The clonotype was recovered from a male donor with ankylosing spondylitis or in good health (not recorded which). The CDR3 loop is CASSEVPAKNIQYF. The CDR3 DNA reads TGTGCCAGCAGTGAGGTCCCAGCCAAAAACATTCAGTACTTC. Full variable domain (missing parts from reference TRBV2 and TRBJ2-4): EPEVTQTPSHQVTQMGQEVILRCVPISNHLYFYWYRQILGQKVEFLVSFYNNEISEKSEIFDDQFSVERPDGSNFTLKIRSTKLEDSAMYFCASSEVPAKNIQYFGAGTRLSVL.